This paragraph covers one T cell receptor (beta chain) sequence. The antigen remains undetermined. This specimen comes from a study of T cell responses to AZD1222 COVID-19 vaccine. Study-level information: Combined were second doses at about 4 or about 12 weeks. Study-wide points: Dominant CD4 TCR responses targeted spike regions 160-218 and 743-854. White British people made up most donors, females outnumbered males, and clonal diversity was possibly underestimated.

CDR1 and CDR2 from the germline V gene are SQVTM and ANQGSEA. CDR3 length equals 13 residues. Deletions cut 2 bases from V and 1 base from J, with 6 bases between. Generated by immunoSEQ multiplex PCR, the TCRdb table keeps only in-frame clones and is missing some. The table records roughly 67,000 clones, approximately 90% of them present only once. The material sequenced was peripheral blood, taken on day 0 of AZD1222 vaccination. The sequence derives from an adult in good health. The chain uses TRBV29-1 and TRBJ1-5; D is unclear. Here the CDR3 reads CSVELGSNQPQHF. The CDR3 DNA sequence: TGCAGCGTTGAACTTGGAAGCAATCAGCCCCAGCATTTT.